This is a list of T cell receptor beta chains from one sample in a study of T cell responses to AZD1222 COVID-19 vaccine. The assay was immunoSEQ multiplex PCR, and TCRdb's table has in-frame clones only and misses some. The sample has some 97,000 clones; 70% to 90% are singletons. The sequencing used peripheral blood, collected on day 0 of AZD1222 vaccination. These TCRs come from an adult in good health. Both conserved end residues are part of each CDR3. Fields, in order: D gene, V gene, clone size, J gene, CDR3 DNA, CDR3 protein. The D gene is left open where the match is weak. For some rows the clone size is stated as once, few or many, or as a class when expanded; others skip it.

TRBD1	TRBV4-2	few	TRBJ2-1	TGTGCCAGCAGCCAAGAGACCGGGACAGGGGGTGAGCAGTTCTTC	CASSQETGTGGEQFF
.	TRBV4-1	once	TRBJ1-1	TGCGCCAGCAGCCAGACCCGGAGCACTGAAGCTTTCTTT	CASSQTRSTEAFF
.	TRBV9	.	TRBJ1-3	TGTGCCAGCAGCCCTAGTCCAGGAAACACCATATATTTT	CASSPSPGNTIYF
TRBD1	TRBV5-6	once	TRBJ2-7	TGTGCCAGCAGCCTGACAGGGAGTGAGCAGTACTTC	CASSLTGSEQYF
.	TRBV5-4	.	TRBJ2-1	TGTGCCAGCACTGCTGCGGGATCCTACAATGAGCAGTTCTTC	CASTAAGSYNEQFF
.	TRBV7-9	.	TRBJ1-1	TGTGCCAGCAGCTTAGCCGGGACGGTCAAAATGAACACTGAAGCTTTCTTT	CASSLAGTVKMNTEAFF
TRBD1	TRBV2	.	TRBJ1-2	TGTGCCAGCAGTTGGGGACAGTTCTATGGCTACACCTTC	CASSWGQFYGYTF
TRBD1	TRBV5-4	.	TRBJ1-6	TGTGCCAGCAGCCCTAGCCTGGGACAGAATAATTCACCCCTCCACTTT	CASSPSLGQNNSPLHF
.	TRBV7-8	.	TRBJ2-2	TGTGCCAGCAGCTTGGGGGGGGCGGACACCGGGGAGCTGTTTTTT	CASSLGGADTGELFF
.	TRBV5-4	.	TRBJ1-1	TGTGCCAGCAGCCTCGCAGGCCGAGGGGGGGTAAAGTTCGTTTTT	CASSLAGRGGVKFVF
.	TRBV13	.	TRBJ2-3	TGTGCCAGCAGCTTCCCTCGGGGTTTCGGAGATACGCAGTATTTT	CASSFPRGFGDTQYF
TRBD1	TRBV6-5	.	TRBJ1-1	TGTGCCAGCAGATCGACAGGGGGCCCTGAAGCTTTCTTT	CASRSTGGPEAFF
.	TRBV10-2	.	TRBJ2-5	TGCGCCAGCACTCCCGGGGAGACCCAGTACTTC	CASTPGETQYF
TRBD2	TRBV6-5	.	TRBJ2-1	TGTGCCAGCAGTCAGGGACTAGCGGTATACAATGAGCAGTTCTTC	CASSQGLAVYNEQFF
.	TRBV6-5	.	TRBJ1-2	TGTGCCAGCAGCAGTGCTGGTTTAGACTATGGCTACACCTTC	CASSSAGLDYGYTF